The 27 T cell receptor beta chains given below trace back to one sample, sequenced in a study of blood T cell repertoires in COVID-19. This table comes from immunoSEQ multiplex PCR, and its TCRdb copy is limited to in-frame clones, with some not included. Of about 140,000 clones listed, 70% to 85% are singletons. Sequences were obtained from peripheral blood. The receptors here all came from a man aged 55 to 70 with acute or convalescent COVID-19.

This sequence joins TRBV28 and TRBJ1-2; D not resolved. The CDR3 consists of 12 residues. Trimming removed 9 bases at V and 8 bases at J, with 16 bases between. Germline values: CDR1 MDHEN, CDR2 SYDVKM. Here the CDR3 reads CASHPGGGGYTF. In DNA, the CDR3 is TGTGCCAGTCACCCGGGTGGCGGGGGCTACACCTTC.

This rearrangement joins TRBV27 to TRBJ2-2; 12 bases match TRBD2. The junction had 4 bases not matched to a gene; V was cut back by 7 bases and J by 4 bases. Per the germline V gene, CDR1 is MNHEY and CDR2 is SMNVEV (reference sequence). The CDR3 covers 15 residues. The CDR3 DNA reads as TGTGCCAGCACTCTACTAGCGGGAGGCACCGGGGAGCTGTTTTTT. As protein: CASTLLAGGTGELFF.

This clone appeared a few times. This chain uses TRBV27 with TRBJ2-1; 9 bases line up with TRBD2. The CDR3 is 14 amino acids. Losses at the gene ends were 8 bases for V and 8 bases for J; bases not matched to a gene: 10. CDR1 is MNHEY and CDR2 is SMNVEV in the germline V gene (reference sequence). The CDR3 DNA reads TGTGCCAGCGGTAGCGGGAGTTTAGTCTATGAGCAGTTCTTC. Its translation: CASGSGSLVYEQFF.

J is TRBJ1-3 and V is TRBV5-1, with 7 nucleotides matching TRBD1. CDR1 is SGHRS and CDR2 is YFSETQ in the germline V gene. The CDR3 spans 17 residues. The V segment lost 4 bases and the J segment 4 bases; nucleotides outside the gene matches: 14. In nucleotides, the CDR3 is TGCGCCAGCAGCGTGGGGAACCAGGGGGGAGCAGGAAACACCATATATTTT. This encodes CASSVGNQGGAGNTIYF. Complete variable domain (other parts from reference TRBV5-1 and TRBJ1-3): KAGVTQTPRYLIKTRGQQVTLSCSPISGHRSVSWYQQTPGQGLQFLFEYFSETQRNKGNFPGRFSGRQFSNSRSEMNVSTLELGDSALYLCASSVGNQGGAGNTIYFGEGSWLTVV.

The V call is TRBV27, the J call TRBJ1-1; D is perhaps TRBD1 (6 bases). The germline V gene has CDR1 MNHEY and CDR2 SMNVEV (reference sequence). Trimming removed 8 bases from V and 1 base from J, with 11 bases in between. The CDR3 spans 13 residues. The CDR3 loop is CASHRTANTEAFF. CDR3 nucleotide sequence: TGTGCCAGCCACCGGACAGCGAACACTGAAGCTTTCTTT.

CDR3 DNA: TGCGCCAGCAGCCTTTTGGGAGGAAATGAGCAGTTCTTC. Translation: CASSLLGGNEQFF. The rearrangement links TRBV4-3 to TRBJ2-1; a possible D gene is TRBD2 (6 bases). The germline V gene encodes CDR1 LGHNA and CDR2 YSLEER. V was pared by 4 bases and J by 7 bases, with 11 bases between. The length of the CDR3 is 13 residues.

V gene TRBV30 combines with J gene TRBJ2-7; possibly TRBD1 for D (6 bases). CDR3 length: 12 amino acids. Germline values: CDR1 GTSNPN, CDR2 SVGIG (reference sequence). V dropped 1 base and J dropped 7 bases, with 11 bases sitting between them. The CDR3 reads CAWSDRVREQYF. The CDR3 bases are TGTGCCTGGAGTGACAGGGTTAGAGAGCAGTACTTC.

This clone was found many times. The chain joins TRBV2 to TRBJ2-5, with 7 bases fitting TRBD1. There are 12 residues in the CDR3. Germline-derived CDR1 and CDR2 are SNHLY and FYNNEI. V shed 11 bases and J 2 bases; nucleotides not matched to a gene: 5. CDR3 nucleotides: TGTGCCGGGTACAGGGGTCAAGAGACCCAGTACTTC. Its protein product is CAGYRGQETQYF.

The CDR3 nucleotides are TGTGCCAGTAGTATACCGGGACAGGGGGCGAGGCAGCCCCAGCATTTT. Encoded protein: CASSIPGQGARQPQHF. The V and J genes are TRBV19 and TRBJ1-5; TRBD1 agrees at 12 bases. With 2 bases clipped from V and 7 bases from J, the junction kept 6 bases outside the gene matches. There are 16 residues in the CDR3. Germline V gene lookup returns CDR1 LNHDA and CDR2 SQIVND (reference sequence).

The J gene is TRBJ1-2, the V gene TRBV10-2, with TRBD1 as a possible D gene (6 bases). This CDR3 is 11 amino acids long. Per the germline V gene, CDR1 is WSHSY and CDR2 is SAAADI. V was pared by 6 bases and J by 8 bases, with 10 bases between. The CDR3 reads CASRGGDGYTF. CDR3 sequence (DNA): TGCGCCAGCAGAGGGGGGGACGGCTACACCTTC.

The chain is built from TRBV6-6 and TRBJ2-7, with a possible D match to TRBD1 (7 bases). Germline V CDR1 and CDR2: MNHNY, SVGAGI (reference sequence). V lost 5 bases and J 10 bases, leaving 21 bases between the germline ends. This CDR3 has 14 amino acids. The CDR3 loop reads CASSGGGGPPSQYF. The CDR3 DNA is TGTGCCAGCAGTGGCGGAGGGGGCCCACCTAGTCAGTACTTC.

The chain has TRBV3-1 (or the pseudogene TRBV3-2) and TRBJ2-5, with D possibly TRBD2 on 5 matching bases. Trimming pared 6 bases from V and 2 bases from J, leaving 10 bases between. CDR3 length: 13 residues. Germline CDR1 and CDR2: LGHDT and YNNKEL (reference sequence). The CDR3 DNA is TGTGCCAGCAGACCCCCGGGGCAAGAGACCCAGTACTTC. This encodes CASRPPGQETQYF.

This rearrangement joins TRBV3-1 (or the pseudogene TRBV3-2) to TRBJ1-1; TRBD1 matches 12 bases. The germline CDR1 and CDR2 sequences are LGHDT and YNNKEL (reference sequence). The CDR3 loop spans 15 amino acids. J lost 4 bases, V lost 5 bases, and 5 bases had no gene match. The CDR3 sequence: CASSGTGGGSTEAFF. For the CDR3, the DNA is TGTGCCAGCAGCGGGACAGGGGGCGGTAGCACTGAAGCTTTCTTT.

The J gene is TRBJ2-1, the V gene TRBV2; TRBD2 aligns across 10 bases. This CDR3 is built from 13 residues. V shed 5 bases, J shed 9 bases, and the junction held 4 bases outside the gene matches. In germline, CDR1 is SNHLY, CDR2 FYNNEI. CDR3 region: CASSTSGISEQFF. The CDR3 DNA follows: TGTGCCAGCAGTACTAGCGGGATAAGTGAGCAGTTCTTC.

Details on this clone: The sample has other DNA sequences that encode this CDR3 too. The V gene is TRBV28, the J gene TRBJ1-2; tentatively, D is TRBD1 (6 bases). In germline, CDR1 is MDHEN, CDR2 SYDVKM. V shed 5 bases and J shed 2 bases, with 9 bases lying between them. The CDR3 is 13 residues long. CDR3 nucleotides: TGTGCCAGCAGTCGGACAGCCAACTATGGCTACACCTTC. This sequence encodes CASSRTANYGYTF.

The chain joins TRBV19 to TRBJ2-1; TRBD2 agrees at 9 bases. The CDR3 is 16 amino acids. Germline loops: CDR1 LNHDA, CDR2 SQIVND (reference sequence). The V and J ends lost 6 bases and 0 bases, in that order; junction bases with no gene match: 6. CDR3 nucleotide sequence: TGTGCCAGTAGGCCGAAACTAGCGGGCTCCTACAATGAGCAGTTCTTC. This translates into CASRPKLAGSYNEQFF.

The V call is TRBV28, the J call TRBJ1-1, with D perhaps matching TRBD1 (5 bases). CDR1 MDHEN and CDR2 SYDVKM come from the germline V gene. The length of the CDR3 is 15 residues. The V end was cut by 6 bases, the J end by 3 bases, with 17 bases between. The CDR3: CASRISGGGYTEAFF. CDR3 DNA sequence: TGTGCCAGCAGAATCAGCGGGGGGGGTTACACTGAAGCTTTCTTT.

The rearrangement uses TRBV9 and TRBJ2-3; possible D gene TRBD1, 6 bases. V shed 4 bases and J shed 2 bases, with 14 bases lying between them. The CDR3 consists of 15 residues. Per the germline V gene, CDR1 is SGDLS and CDR2 is YYNGEE. The CDR3 sequence is CASSLRGAPTDTQYF. The CDR3 DNA is TGTGCCAGCAGCCTCAGGGGAGCTCCCACAGATACGCAGTATTTT.

CDR3 coding DNA: TGTGCCAGCACAATATTGACACCCAAGTACTTC. Its translation is CASTILTPKYF. The rearrangement joins TRBV2 to TRBJ2-7, with D unresolved. This CDR3 is 11 amino acids long. V was cut by 7 bases and J by 11 bases, with 15 bases left in between. Germline CDR1 reads SNHLY; CDR2 reads FYNNEI.

DNA of the CDR3: TGCAGCGTCGATCAGGACAGGGGTTACACAGATACGCAGTATTTT. This gives the protein CSVDQDRGYTDTQYF. V is TRBV29-1 and J is TRBJ2-3; 9 bases match TRBD1. Germline V gives CDR1 SQVTM, CDR2 ANQGSEA. The ends lost 6 bases at V and 2 bases at J; junction bases unmatched: 9. This CDR3 is 15 amino acids long.

The chain uses TRBV19 and TRBJ1-1, with D possibly being TRBD1 (5 bases). Germline CDR1 and CDR2: LNHDA and SQIVND (reference sequence). This CDR3 spans 14 amino acids. Trimming removed 3 bases from V and 7 bases from J, with 15 bases in between. The CDR3 sequence: CASSIRDGSDEAFF. CDR3 DNA sequence: TGTGCCAGTAGTATCAGGGACGGGAGCGATGAAGCTTTCTTT.

This chain links TRBV4-3 with TRBJ2-7; D possibly corresponds to TRBD1 (5 bases). Germline V gene sequence: CDR1 LGHNA, CDR2 YSLEER. The CDR3 has 14 amino acids. Trimming left V 0 bases short and J 3 bases short, with 9 bases between. CDR3 sequence: CASSQDMGLYEQYF. The CDR3 coding sequence is TGCGCCAGCAGCCAAGATATGGGGCTCTACGAGCAGTACTTC.

This clone was seen a single time. This chain links TRBV4-3 with TRBJ1-2; D uncertain. The CDR3 extends over 14 amino acids. V dropped 0 bases and J dropped 8 bases, with 13 bases sitting between them. Germline V gene sequence: CDR1 LGHNA, CDR2 YSLEER. Here the CDR3 reads CASSQDHPVGGYTF. In nucleotides, the CDR3 is TGCGCCAGCAGCCAAGATCACCCAGTGGGCGGCTACACCTTC.

The rearrangement links TRBV18 to TRBJ1-1; no reliable D call. Germline loops: CDR1 KGHSH, CDR2 LQKENI. The CDR3 is 14 residues long. V was cut by 2 bases and J by 3 bases, with 10 bases left in between. CDR3 loop: CASSPKSTDTEAFF. In DNA form, the CDR3 reads TGTGCCAGCTCACCAAAAAGTACGGACACTGAAGCTTTCTTT.

The chain uses TRBV2 and TRBJ1-3; 9 bases align to TRBD1. This CDR3 has 15 amino acids. The V segment lost 4 bases and the J segment 4 bases; nucleotides outside the gene matches: 5. The germline V gene has CDR1 SNHLY and CDR2 FYNNEI. The CDR3 coding sequence is TGTGCCAGCAGTGCCGAGACAGGGGGAGGAAACACCATATATTTT. This translates into CASSAETGGGNTIYF.

The chain has TRBV7-2 and TRBJ1-2; 12 nucleotides align to TRBD1. CDR3 length: 18 amino acids. The V gene end was trimmed by 1 base and the J gene end by 7 bases; junction bases not matched to a gene: 13. Germline CDR1 is SGHTA and CDR2 is FQGNSA. The CDR3 sequence: CASSLGAGTGGIWGGYTF. CDR3 DNA sequence: TGTGCCAGCAGCTTAGGAGCCGGGACAGGGGGCATATGGGGTGGCTACACCTTC.

This clone was seen a few times. The rearrangement links TRBV27 to TRBJ2-7; possibly TRBD1 for D (5 bases). Germline CDR1 is MNHEY and CDR2 is SMNVEV (reference sequence). This CDR3 is 12 amino acids long. With 3 bases removed from V and 3 bases from J, the gap between germline ends came to 6 bases. The chain's CDR3 is CASSFDSYEQYF. In DNA, the CDR3 is TGTGCCAGCAGTTTCGACAGCTACGAGCAGTACTTC.